This record looks at one TCR beta chain sequence and its context. Its antigen is still unknown. The record originates from a study of T cells expressing NK-cell markers. On the study more broadly: Most of the eight sequenced donors were HCMV-seropositive; one was seronegative. Whole-study results and caveats: Each of a handful of donors carried dominant NKG2C+ clonotypes accounting for roughly 1.0-7.5% of CD8+ T cells. These clonotypes also led the CD3+CD56-NKG2C+ fraction in a few donors.

The authors made TCR beta cDNA libraries by 5'RACE template switching. This switching added a universal primer site and UMIs. Reanalyzing the 5' RACE reads, TCRdb keeps one entry per CDR3 protein, without DNA. The sample table sets out 550,000 or so distinct CDR3 sequences. This CDR3 is 16 amino acids long. The germline CDR1 and CDR2 sequences are DFQATT and SNEGSKA (reference sequence). The sequencing input was blood T cells: a sorted CD56 or NKG2C T cell subset, CD4+ or CD8+ T cells, or bulk PBMC T cells (not recorded which). The receptor was isolated from a man between 18 and 35 years old in good health. The gene calls are TRBV20-1 and TRBJ1-2; the D call of TRBD1 rests on TCRdb alone, since no DNA is present to check it. The CDR3 region is CSASPPGVPTNYGYTF.